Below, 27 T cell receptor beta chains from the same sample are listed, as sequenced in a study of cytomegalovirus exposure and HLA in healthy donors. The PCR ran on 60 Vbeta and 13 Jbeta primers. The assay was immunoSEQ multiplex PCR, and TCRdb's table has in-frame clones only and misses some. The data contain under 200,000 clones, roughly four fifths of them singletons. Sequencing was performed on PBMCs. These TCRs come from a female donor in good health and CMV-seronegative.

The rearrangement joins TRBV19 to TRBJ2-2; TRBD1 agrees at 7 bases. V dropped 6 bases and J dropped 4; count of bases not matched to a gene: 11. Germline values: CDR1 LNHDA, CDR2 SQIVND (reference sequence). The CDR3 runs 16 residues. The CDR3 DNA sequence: TGTGCCAGTAGCCGGTACAGGGGCCCCTCCACCGGGGAGCTGTTTTTT. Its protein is CASSRYRGPSTGELFF.

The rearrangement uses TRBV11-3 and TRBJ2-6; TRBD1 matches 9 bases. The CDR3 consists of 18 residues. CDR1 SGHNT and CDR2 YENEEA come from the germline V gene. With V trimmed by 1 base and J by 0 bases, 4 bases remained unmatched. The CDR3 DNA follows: TGTGCCAGCAGCTTAGGCCCGGGACAGGGCTCTGGGGCCAACGTCCTGACTTTC. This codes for CASSLGPGQGSGANVLTF.

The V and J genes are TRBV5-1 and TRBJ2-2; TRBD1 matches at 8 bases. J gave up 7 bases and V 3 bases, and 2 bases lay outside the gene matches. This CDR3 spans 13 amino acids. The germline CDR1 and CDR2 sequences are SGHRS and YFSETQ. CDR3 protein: CASSSGGHGELFF. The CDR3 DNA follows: TGCGCCAGCAGCTCAGGGGGCCACGGGGAGCTGTTTTTT.

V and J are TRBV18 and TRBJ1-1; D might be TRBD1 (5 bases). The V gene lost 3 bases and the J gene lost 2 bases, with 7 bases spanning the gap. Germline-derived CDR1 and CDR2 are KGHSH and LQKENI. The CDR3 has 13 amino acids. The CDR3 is CASSPGLNTEAFF. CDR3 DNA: TGTGCCAGCTCACCGGGACTTAACACTGAAGCTTTCTTT.

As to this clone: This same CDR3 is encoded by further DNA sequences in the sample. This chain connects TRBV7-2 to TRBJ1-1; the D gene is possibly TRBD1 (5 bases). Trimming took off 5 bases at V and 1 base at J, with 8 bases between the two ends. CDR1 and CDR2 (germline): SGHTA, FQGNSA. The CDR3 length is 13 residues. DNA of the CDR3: TGTGCCAGCAGCGTCCAGGGGAACACTGAAGCTTTCTTT. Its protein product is CASSVQGNTEAFF.

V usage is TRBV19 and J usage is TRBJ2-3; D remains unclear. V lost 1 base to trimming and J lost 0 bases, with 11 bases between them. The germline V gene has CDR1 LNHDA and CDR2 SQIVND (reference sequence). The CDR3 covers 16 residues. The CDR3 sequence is CASSIAGTTSTDTQYF. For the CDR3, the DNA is TGTGCCAGTAGTATAGCCGGCACGACTAGCACAGATACGCAGTATTTT.

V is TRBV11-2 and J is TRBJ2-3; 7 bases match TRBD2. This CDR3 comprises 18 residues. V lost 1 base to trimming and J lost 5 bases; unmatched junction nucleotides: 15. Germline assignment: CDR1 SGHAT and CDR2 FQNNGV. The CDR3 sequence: CASSLVRSAGGRRDTQYF. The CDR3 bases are TGTGCCAGCAGCTTAGTGAGGTCAGCGGGCGGGAGAAGAGATACGCAGTATTTT.

Written as DNA, the CDR3 is TGTGCCAGCAGTTATCAGAGGTCCTATAATTCACCCCTCCACTTT. It encodes CASSYQRSYNSPLHF. This chain links TRBV6-6 with TRBJ1-6; D ambiguous. The V gene's germline CDR1 is MNHNY and CDR2 SVGAGI (reference sequence). The CDR3 runs 15 residues. Trimming removed 3 bases from V and 1 base from J, with 7 bases in between.

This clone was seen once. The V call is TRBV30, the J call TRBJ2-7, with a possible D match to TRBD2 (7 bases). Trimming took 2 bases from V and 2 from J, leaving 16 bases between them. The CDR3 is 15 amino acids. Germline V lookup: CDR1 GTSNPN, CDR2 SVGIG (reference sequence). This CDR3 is CAWSQGGATPYEQYF. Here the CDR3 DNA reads TGTGCCTGGAGTCAAGGGGGGGCGACCCCCTACGAGCAGTACTTC.

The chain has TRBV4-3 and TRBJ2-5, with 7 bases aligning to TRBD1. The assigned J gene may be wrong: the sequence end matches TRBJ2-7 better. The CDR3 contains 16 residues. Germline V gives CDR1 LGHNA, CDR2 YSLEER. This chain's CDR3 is CASSQDVTGSPYEQYF. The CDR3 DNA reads TGCGCCAGCAGCCAAGACGTGACAGGGTCCCCCTACGAGCAGTACTTC.

For the CDR3, the DNA is TGTGCCAGCAGCTCAACAGCTGCGGGAGGGTGGGCGAAGGAAGAGACCCAGTACTTC. Translation: CASSSTAAGGWAKEETQYF. The chain links TRBV11-2 to TRBJ2-5; 9 nucleotides match TRBD2. The V and J ends lost 4 bases and 3 bases, in that order; junction bases with no gene match: 18. Germline V gene sequence: CDR1 SGHAT, CDR2 FQNNGV. The CDR3 is made up of 19 amino acids. Complete variable domain (other parts from reference TRBV11-2 and TRBJ2-5): EAGVAQSPRYKIIEKRQSVAFWCNPISGHATLYWYQQILGQGPKLLIQFQNNGVVDDSQLPKDRFSAERLKGVDSTLKIQPAKLEDSAVYLCASSSTAAGGWAKEETQYFGPGTRLLVL.

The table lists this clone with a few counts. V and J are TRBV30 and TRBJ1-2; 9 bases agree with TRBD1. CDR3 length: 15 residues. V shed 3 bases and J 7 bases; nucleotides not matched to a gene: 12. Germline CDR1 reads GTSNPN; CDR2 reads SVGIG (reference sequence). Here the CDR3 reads CAWSGGQQGARGYTF. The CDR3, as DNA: TGTGCCTGGAGCGGCGGACAACAGGGGGCTCGTGGCTACACCTTC.

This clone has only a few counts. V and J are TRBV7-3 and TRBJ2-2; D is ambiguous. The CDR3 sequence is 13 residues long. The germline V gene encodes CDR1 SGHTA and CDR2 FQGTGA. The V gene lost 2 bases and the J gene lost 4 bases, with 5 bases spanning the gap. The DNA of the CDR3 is TGTGCCAGCAGCTTACAGGTCACCGGGGAGCTGTTTTTT. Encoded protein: CASSLQVTGELFF.

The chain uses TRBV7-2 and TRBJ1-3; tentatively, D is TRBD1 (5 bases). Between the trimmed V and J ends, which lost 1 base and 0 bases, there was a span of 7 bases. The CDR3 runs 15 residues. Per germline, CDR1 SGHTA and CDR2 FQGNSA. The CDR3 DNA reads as TGTGCCAGCAGCTTAGACAGGATCTCTGGAAACACCATATATTTT. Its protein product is CASSLDRISGNTIYF. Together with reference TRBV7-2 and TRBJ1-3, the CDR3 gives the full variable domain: GAGVSQSPSNKVTEKGKDVELRCDPISGHTALYWYRQSLGQGLEFLIYFQGNSAPDKSGLPSDRFSAERTGGSVSTLTIQRTQQEDSAVYLCASSLDRISGNTIYFGEGSWLTVV.

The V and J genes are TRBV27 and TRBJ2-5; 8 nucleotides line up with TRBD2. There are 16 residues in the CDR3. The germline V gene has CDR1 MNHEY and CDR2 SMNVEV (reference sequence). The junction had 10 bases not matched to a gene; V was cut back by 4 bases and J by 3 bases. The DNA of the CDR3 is TGTGCCAGCAGTTCCCCCGGGATAGCGGGGAAAGAGACCCAGTACTTC. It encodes CASSSPGIAGKETQYF.

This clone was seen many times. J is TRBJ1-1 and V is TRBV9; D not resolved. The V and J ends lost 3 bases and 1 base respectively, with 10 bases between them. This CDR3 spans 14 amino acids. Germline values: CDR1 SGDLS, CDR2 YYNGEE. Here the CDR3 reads CASSAASGNTEAFF. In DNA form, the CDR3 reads TGTGCCAGCAGCGCCGCCTCGGGGAACACTGAAGCTTTCTTT.

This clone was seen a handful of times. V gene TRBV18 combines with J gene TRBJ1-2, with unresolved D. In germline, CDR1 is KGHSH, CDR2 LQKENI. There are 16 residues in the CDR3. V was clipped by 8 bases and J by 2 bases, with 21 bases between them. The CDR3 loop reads CASPPVGGLRNYGYTF. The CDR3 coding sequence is TGTGCCAGCCCGCCGGTCGGTGGACTTCGAAACTATGGCTACACCTTC.

CDR3 amino acids: CASSLSPGRVGEQYF. The DNA for the CDR3 is TGTGCCAGCAGTTTATCCCCGGGGAGGGTGGGCGAGCAGTACTTC. The chain combines TRBV27 with TRBJ2-7; 7 bases match TRBD2. The CDR3 extends over 15 amino acids. Germline trimming cut 0 bases from V and 6 bases from J; bases unmatched to any gene: 8. Germline CDR1 reads MNHEY; CDR2 reads SMNVEV (reference sequence).

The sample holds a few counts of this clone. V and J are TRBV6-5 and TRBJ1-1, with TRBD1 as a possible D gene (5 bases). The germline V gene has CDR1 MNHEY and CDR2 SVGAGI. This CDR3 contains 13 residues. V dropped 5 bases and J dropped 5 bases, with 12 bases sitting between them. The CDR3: CASSAPGETEAFF. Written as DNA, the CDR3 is TGTGCCAGCAGTGCCCCGGGGGAAACTGAAGCTTTCTTT.

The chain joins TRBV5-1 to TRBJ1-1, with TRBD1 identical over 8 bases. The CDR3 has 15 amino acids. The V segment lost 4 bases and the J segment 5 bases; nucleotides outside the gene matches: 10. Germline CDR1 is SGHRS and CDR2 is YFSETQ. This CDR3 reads CASSLTGQGWTEAFF. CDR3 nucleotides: TGCGCCAGCAGCCTAACAGGACAGGGTTGGACTGAAGCTTTCTTT. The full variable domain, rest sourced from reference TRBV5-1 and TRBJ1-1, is KAGVTQTPRYLIKTRGQQVTLSCSPISGHRSVSWYQQTPGQGLQFLFEYFSETQRNKGNFPGRFSGRQFSNSRSEMNVSTLELGDSALYLCASSLTGQGWTEAFFGQGTRLTVV.

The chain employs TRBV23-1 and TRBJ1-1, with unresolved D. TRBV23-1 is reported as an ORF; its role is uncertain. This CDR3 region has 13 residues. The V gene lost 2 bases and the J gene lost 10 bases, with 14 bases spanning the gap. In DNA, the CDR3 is TGCGCCAGCAGTCAACGGTATCACAGTGCAGCTTTCTTT. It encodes CASSQRYHSAAFF.

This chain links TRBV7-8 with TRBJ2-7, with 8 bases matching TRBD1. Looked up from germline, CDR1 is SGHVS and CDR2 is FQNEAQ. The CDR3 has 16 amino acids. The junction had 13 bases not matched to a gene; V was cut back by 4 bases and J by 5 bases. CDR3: CASSSRITGGLHEQYF. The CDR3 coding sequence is TGTGCCAGCAGCTCCCGAATCACAGGGGGGCTCCACGAGCAGTACTTC. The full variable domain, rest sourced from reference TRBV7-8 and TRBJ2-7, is GAGVSQSPRYKVAKRGQDVALRCDPISGHVSLFWYQQALGQGPEFLTYFQNEAQLDKSGLPSDRFFAERPEGSVSTLKIQRTQQEDSAVYLCASSSRITGGLHEQYFGPGTRLTVT.

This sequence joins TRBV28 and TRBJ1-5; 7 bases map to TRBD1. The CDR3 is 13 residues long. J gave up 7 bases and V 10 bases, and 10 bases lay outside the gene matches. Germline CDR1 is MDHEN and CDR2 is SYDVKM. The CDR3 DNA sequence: TGTGCCATTTGGGGGGCAGGGGGACAGCCCCAGCATTTT. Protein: CAIWGAGGQPQHF. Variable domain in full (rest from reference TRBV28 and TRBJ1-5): DVKVTQSSRYLVKRTGEKVFLECVQDMDHENMFWYRQDPGLGLRLIYFSYDVKMKEKGDIPEGYSVSREKKERFSLILESASTNQTSMYLCAIWGAGGQPQHFGDGTRLSIL.

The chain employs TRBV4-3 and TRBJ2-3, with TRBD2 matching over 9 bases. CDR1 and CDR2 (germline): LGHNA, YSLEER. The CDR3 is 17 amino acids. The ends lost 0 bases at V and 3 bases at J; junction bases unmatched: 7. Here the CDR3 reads CASSQDQAGGRTDTQYF. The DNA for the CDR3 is TGCGCCAGCAGCCAAGATCAGGCGGGAGGGCGTACAGATACGCAGTATTTT.

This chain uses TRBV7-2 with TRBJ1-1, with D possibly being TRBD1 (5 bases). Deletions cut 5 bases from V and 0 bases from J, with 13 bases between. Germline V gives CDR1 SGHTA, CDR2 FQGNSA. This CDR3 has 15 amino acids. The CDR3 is CASSPVGQMNTEAFF. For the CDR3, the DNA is TGTGCCAGCAGCCCAGTGGGGCAAATGAACACTGAAGCTTTCTTT. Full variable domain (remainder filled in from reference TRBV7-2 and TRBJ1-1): GAGVSQSPSNKVTEKGKDVELRCDPISGHTALYWYRQSLGQGLEFLIYFQGNSAPDKSGLPSDRFSAERTGGSVSTLTIQRTQQEDSAVYLCASSPVGQMNTEAFFGQGTRLTVV.

The CDR3 sequence: CASSFWGGTLHF. CDR3 DNA: TGTGCCAGCAGCTTCTGGGGAGGCACCCTCCACTTT. The V gene is TRBV5-7, the J gene TRBJ1-6; D is ambiguous. TRBV5-7 is reported as an ORF; its role is uncertain. V was cut by 2 bases and J by 14 bases, with 11 bases left in between. CDR3 size: 12 residues.

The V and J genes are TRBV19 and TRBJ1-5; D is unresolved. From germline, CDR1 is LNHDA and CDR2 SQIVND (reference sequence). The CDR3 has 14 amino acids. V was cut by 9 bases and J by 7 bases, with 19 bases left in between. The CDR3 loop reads CASLGREDYQPQHF. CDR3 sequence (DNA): TGTGCCAGCCTCGGACGGGAAGACTACCAGCCCCAGCATTTT.